These 14 T cell receptor beta chains came from one sample sequenced in a study of cytomegalovirus exposure and HLA in healthy donors. The PCR used 60 Vbeta and 13 Jbeta primers. Using immunoSEQ multiplex PCR, the repertoire was profiled, and TCRdb retains in-frame clones only, with some absent. The sample lists around 200,000 clones, more than 60% occurring once. Input material: PBMCs. The receptors derive from a man in his forties or fifties in good health and CMV-seronegative.

This clone has only one observation. The V and J genes are TRBV30 and TRBJ1-4, with a possible D match to TRBD1 (5 bases). Trimming removed 1 base at V and 15 bases at J, with 24 bases between. The CDR3 spans 15 residues. Germline V gene sequence: CDR1 GTSNPN, CDR2 SVGIG (reference sequence). In DNA form, the CDR3 reads TGTGCCTGGAGTGGAGGAGGGGACGCTCTCCGTGGGGTGTTTTTT. Encoded protein: CAWSGGGDALRGVFF.

Only a few counts were recorded for this clone. The chain uses TRBV27 and TRBJ2-7, with 7 nucleotides matching TRBD2. The length of the CDR3 is 15 residues. Unmatched junction bases numbered 9, after V lost 5 bases and J lost 2 bases. Germline V gene data show CDR1 as MNHEY and CDR2 as SMNVEV (reference sequence). CDR3 coding DNA: TGTGCCAGCAGTACCTTTCGCGGGAGCCCCTACGAGCAGTACTTC. This encodes CASSTFRGSPYEQYF.

The chain carries TRBV2 and TRBJ2-3; D might be TRBD2 (7 bases). Trimming left V 8 bases short and J 4 bases short, with 19 bases between. Germline CDR1 is SNHLY and CDR2 is FYNNEI. This CDR3 has 15 residues. DNA of the CDR3: TGTGCCAGCGGCGAGGGAGGGGGGTTTTCAGATACGCAGTATTTT. It is translated as CASGEGGGFSDTQYF.

J is TRBJ2-5 and V is TRBV5-1, with TRBD2 as a possible D gene (8 bases). The germline V and J ends were trimmed by 5 bases and 11 bases, with 25 bases remaining between them. Germline loops: CDR1 SGHRS, CDR2 YFSETQ. The CDR3 is made up of 15 amino acids. This chain's CDR3 is CASSFSTGTGGEQYF. In DNA form, the CDR3 reads TGCGCCAGCAGTTTCTCGACAGGGACGGGGGGGGAGCAGTACTTC.

The chain links TRBV5-1 to TRBJ2-1, with a tentative D call TRBD1 (5 bases). Trimming removed 6 bases from V and 10 bases from J, with 20 bases in between. Germline CDR1 reads SGHRS; CDR2 reads YFSETQ. This CDR3 comprises 14 residues. The DNA of the CDR3 is TGCGCCAGCACTCTTAGGAGCAGGGATCAGGAGCAGTTCTTC. Its translation is CASTLRSRDQEQFF.

The rearrangement joins TRBV6-5 to TRBJ1-2; tentatively, D is TRBD1 (6 bases). Germline loops: CDR1 MNHEY, CDR2 SVGAGI. Trimming cost V 3 bases and J 5 bases, with 16 bases left between them. CDR3 length equals 15 residues. Here the CDR3 DNA reads TGTGCCAGCAGTTATAAGGGCAGGGGCTTTTATGGCTACACCTTC. Protein sequence: CASSYKGRGFYGYTF.

The chain couples TRBV27 to TRBJ1-2, with 8 bases fitting TRBD1. CDR3 size: 14 residues. Germline trimming cut 6 bases from V and 3 bases from J; bases unmatched to any gene: 6. CDR1 is MNHEY, CDR2 SMNVEV, per germline (reference sequence). CDR3 bases: TGTGCCAGCAGGGGGACAGGAAAGGACTATGGCTACACCTTC. It encodes CASRGTGKDYGYTF.

This clone has just a few counts. The chain couples TRBV30 to TRBJ1-5; perhaps TRBD1 as D (6 bases). Per the germline V gene, CDR1 is GTSNPN and CDR2 is SVGIG (reference sequence). CDR3 length equals 15 residues. Trimming pared 2 bases from V and 1 base from J, leaving 12 bases between. The CDR3 nucleotides read TGTGCCTGGAGTCCTCAGGGGTTGAGCAATCAGCCCCAGCATTTT. Its protein product is CAWSPQGLSNQPQHF.

The rearrangement joins TRBV20-1 to TRBJ2-1; D call uncertain. The CDR3 length is 11 residues. Looked up from germline, CDR1 is DFQATT and CDR2 is SNEGSKA (reference sequence). With 5 bases removed from V and 4 bases from J, the gap between germline ends came to 6 bases. In DNA form, the CDR3 reads TGCAGTGCTCTTCTATACAATGAGCAGTTCTTC. This translates into CSALLYNEQFF.

Turning to this clone: One end of the junction is discordant with germline, which a read error may explain. The chain links TRBV5-4 to TRBJ2-7, with 9 nucleotides matching TRBD1. CDR3 length: 15 residues. Germline values: CDR1 SGHNT, CDR2 YYREEE (reference sequence). The CDR3 DNA reads as TGTGCCGGCAGCTTGGAGTGGACAGGGGAAAGCGAGCAGTACTTC. It specifies CAGSLEWTGESEQYF.

The chain couples TRBV30 to TRBJ1-1; 9 nucleotides agree with TRBD1. After removal of 0 bases from V and 5 bases from J, the junction contained 4 bases not matched to a gene. The CDR3 length is 14 residues. CDR1 GTSNPN and CDR2 SVGIG come from the germline V gene (reference sequence). CDR3 in amino acids: CAWSVGTGLTEAFF. The CDR3 DNA is TGTGCCTGGAGTGTAGGGACAGGGCTTACTGAAGCTTTCTTT.

The chain joins TRBV4-2 to TRBJ1-2, with D uncertain. Deletions cut 4 bases from V and 0 bases from J, with 12 bases between. CDR1 LGHNA and CDR2 YNFKEQ come from the germline V gene. The CDR3 has 15 residues. The CDR3 bases are TGTGCCAGCAGCCCCCCACTAGACACTAACTATGGCTACACCTTC. Translating gives CASSPPLDTNYGYTF.

This rearrangement joins TRBV7-9 to TRBJ2-7, with TRBD2 identical over 9 bases. Trimming removed 5 bases from V and 5 bases from J; junction bases left unmatched: 13. The CDR3 is made up of 16 amino acids. Germline-derived CDR1 and CDR2 are SEHNR and FQNEAQ (reference sequence). Here the CDR3 reads CASSPRWAGGNHEQYF. Written as DNA, the CDR3 is TGTGCCAGCAGCCCCAGGTGGGCGGGAGGGAACCACGAGCAGTACTTC.

V gene TRBV30 combines with J gene TRBJ2-2, with TRBD2 identical over 9 bases. CDR1 GTSNPN and CDR2 SVGIG come from the germline V gene (reference sequence). The CDR3 consists of 16 residues. J lost 4 bases, V lost 4 bases, and 10 bases had no gene match. The CDR3 DNA reads as TGTGCCTGGAAGTCCCCGGGACTAGCATTCACCGGGGAGCTGTTTTTT. This translates into CAWKSPGLAFTGELFF.